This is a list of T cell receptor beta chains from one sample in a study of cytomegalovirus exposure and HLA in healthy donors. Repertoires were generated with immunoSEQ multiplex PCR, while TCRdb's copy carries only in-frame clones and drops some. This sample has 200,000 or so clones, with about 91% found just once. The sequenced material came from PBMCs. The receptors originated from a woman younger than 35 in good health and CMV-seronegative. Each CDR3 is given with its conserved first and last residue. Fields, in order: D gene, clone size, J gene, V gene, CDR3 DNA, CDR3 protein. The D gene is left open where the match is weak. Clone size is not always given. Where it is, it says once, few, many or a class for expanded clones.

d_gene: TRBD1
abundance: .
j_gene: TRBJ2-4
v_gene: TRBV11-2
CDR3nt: TGTGCCAGCAGCTTAGAACTAGGGGGCCTTATAGCCAAAAACATTCAGTACTTC
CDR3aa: CASSLELGGLIAKNIQYF

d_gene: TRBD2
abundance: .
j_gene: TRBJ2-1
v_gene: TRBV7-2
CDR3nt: TGTGCCAGCAGCTTAGATAGCGGGAGTACCTATGAGCAGTTCTTC
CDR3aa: CASSLDSGSTYEQFF

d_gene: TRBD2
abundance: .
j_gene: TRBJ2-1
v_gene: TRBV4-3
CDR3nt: TGCGCCAGCAGCCAAGGGCGGCTAGCGGGGAATGAGCAGTTCTTC
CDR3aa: CASSQGRLAGNEQFF

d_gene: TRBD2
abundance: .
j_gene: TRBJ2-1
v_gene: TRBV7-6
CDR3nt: TGTGCCAGCAGCTTAGTACTAGCGGGCCAACCAAAATACAATGAGCAGTTCTTC
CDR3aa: CASSLVLAGQPKYNEQFF

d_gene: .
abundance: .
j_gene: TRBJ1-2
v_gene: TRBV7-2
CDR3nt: TGTGCCAGCAGCTCTGCAGGGTCAAGCGGCTACACCTTC
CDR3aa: CASSSAGSSGYTF

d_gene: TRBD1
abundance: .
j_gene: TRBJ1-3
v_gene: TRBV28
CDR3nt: TGTGCCAGCAGTTTCATCGACAGGGGGGATTCCTCTGGAAACACCATATATTTT
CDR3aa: CASSFIDRGDSSGNTIYF

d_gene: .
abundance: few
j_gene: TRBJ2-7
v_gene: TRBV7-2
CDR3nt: TGTGCCAGCCGACGGGAGTTTGCCTACGAGCAGTACTTC
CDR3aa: CASRREFAYEQYF

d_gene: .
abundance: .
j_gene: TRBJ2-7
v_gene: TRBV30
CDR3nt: TGTGCCTGGAGCCAGCGACCCCACGAGCAGTACTTC
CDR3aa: CAWSQRPHEQYF

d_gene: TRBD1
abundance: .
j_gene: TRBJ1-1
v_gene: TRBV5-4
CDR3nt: TGTGCCAGCAGCTCGTGGCTCCTCGGGACAGGGGGTACTGAAGCTTTCTTT
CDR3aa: CASSSWLLGTGGTEAFF

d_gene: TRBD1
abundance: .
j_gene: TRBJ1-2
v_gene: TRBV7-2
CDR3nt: TGTGCCAGCAGCCCCAGGACAGGGGGGCATGGCCACACCTTC
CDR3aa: CASSPRTGGHGHTF

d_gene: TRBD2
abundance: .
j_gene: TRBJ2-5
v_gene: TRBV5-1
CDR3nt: TGCGCCAGCAGCTCGGGACTAGCGGGAGGGCCACGGCAAGAGACCCAGTACTTC
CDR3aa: CASSSGLAGGPRQETQYF

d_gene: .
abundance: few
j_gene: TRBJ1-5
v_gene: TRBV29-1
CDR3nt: TGCAGCGTTGGGGGAGTTCGGGGTCAGCCCCAGCATTTT
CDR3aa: CSVGGVRGQPQHF

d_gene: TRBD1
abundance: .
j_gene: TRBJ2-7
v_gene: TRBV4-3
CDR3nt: TGCGCCAGCAGCCAAACCCGGGACAGGGGCTACGAGCAGTACTTC
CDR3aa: CASSQTRDRGYEQYF

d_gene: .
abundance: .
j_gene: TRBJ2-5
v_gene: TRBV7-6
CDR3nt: TGTGCCAGCAACCAGGGGGGTGGAGAGACCCAGTACTTC
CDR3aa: CASNQGGGETQYF

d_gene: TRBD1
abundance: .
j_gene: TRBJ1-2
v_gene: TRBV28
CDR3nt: TGTGCCAGCAGCCCGATGGGGGCAGGGGGTTACGACTATGGCTACACCTTC
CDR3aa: CASSPMGAGGYDYGYTF

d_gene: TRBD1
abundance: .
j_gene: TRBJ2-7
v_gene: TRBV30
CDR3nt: TGTGCCGGGAGACACCTACCGGGACAGGGGAACAATTACGAGCAGTACTTC
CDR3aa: CAGRHLPGQGNNYEQYF

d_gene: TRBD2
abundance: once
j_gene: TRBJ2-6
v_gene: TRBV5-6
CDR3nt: TGTGCCAGCAGCTCGGTTAGCGGGGTGCGTGACGGGGGGGCCAACGTCCTGACTTTC
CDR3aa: CASSSVSGVRDGGANVLTF

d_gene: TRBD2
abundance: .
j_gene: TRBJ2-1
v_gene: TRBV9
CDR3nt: TGTGCCAGCAGTGGTAAGGGCGGGAGGGTCCCTTCAGCCAATGAGCAGTTCTTC
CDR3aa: CASSGKGGRVPSANEQFF

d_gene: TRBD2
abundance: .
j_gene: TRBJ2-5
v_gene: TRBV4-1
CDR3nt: TGCGCCAGCAGCCAGGTGCCGAGTAGCGGGGTCTGGGAACAAGAGACCCAGTACTTC
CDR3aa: CASSQVPSSGVWEQETQYF

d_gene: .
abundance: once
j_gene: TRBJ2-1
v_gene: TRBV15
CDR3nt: TGTGCCACCGAGTTAGCGGCATACAATGAGCAGTTCTTC
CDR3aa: CATELAAYNEQFF

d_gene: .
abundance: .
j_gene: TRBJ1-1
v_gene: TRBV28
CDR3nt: TGTGCCAGCAAACGGGGGACTGAAGCTTTCTTT
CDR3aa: CASKRGTEAFF

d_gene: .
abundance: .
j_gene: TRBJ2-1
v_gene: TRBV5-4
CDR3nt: TGTGCCAGCAGCCGGGGGATGGAAGAGGGGAATGAGCAGTTCTTC
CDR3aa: CASSRGMEEGNEQFF

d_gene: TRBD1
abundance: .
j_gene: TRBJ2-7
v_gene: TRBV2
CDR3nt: TGTGCCAGCGTCCGGGACAGGGTATCTTCGGAGCAGTACTTC
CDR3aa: CASVRDRVSSEQYF

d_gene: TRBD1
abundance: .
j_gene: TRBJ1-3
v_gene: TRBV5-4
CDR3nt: TGTGCCAGCAGCCTCGGACAGGCCTACTCTGGAAACACCATATATTTT
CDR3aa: CASSLGQAYSGNTIYF

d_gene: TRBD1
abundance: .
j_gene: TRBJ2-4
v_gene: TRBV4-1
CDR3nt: TGCGCCAGCAGCCGAACCGACAGGGTAGCCAAAAACATTCAGTACTTC
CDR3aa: CASSRTDRVAKNIQYF

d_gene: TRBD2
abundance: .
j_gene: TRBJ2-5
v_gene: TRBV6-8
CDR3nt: TGTGCCAGCAGTTGCCAACTAGCGGGAGGGCTTGTAGGCGAGACCCAGTACTTC
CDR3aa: CASSCQLAGGLVGETQYF

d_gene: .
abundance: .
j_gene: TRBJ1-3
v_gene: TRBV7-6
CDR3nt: TGTGCCAGCAGCTTAGACCACAGCTTCTACTCTGGAAACACCATATATTTT
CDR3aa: CASSLDHSFYSGNTIYF

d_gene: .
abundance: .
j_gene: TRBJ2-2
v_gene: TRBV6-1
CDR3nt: TGTGCCAGCAGTGTAACGGGCGGGGAGCTGTTTTTT
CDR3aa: CASSVTGGELFF